The rows below give T cell receptor beta chains drawn from one sample of a study of blood T cell repertoires in COVID-19. Using immunoSEQ multiplex PCR, the repertoire was profiled, and TCRdb retains in-frame clones only, with some absent. The table shows under 200,000 clones, with about nine tenths occurring only once. Material for sequencing was peripheral blood. These receptors originate from a woman between 55 and 75 years old who had recovered from COVID-19. Each CDR3 is given with its conserved first and last residue. The order of the fields is D gene, V gene, clone size, J gene, CDR3 DNA, CDR3 protein. The D gene is left open where the match is weak. Where a row states a size, it is once, few, many or the class of an expanded clone; other rows omit it.

>NA|TRBV18|NA|TRBJ1-2
TGTGCCAGCTCGGGGGGAAACGCCGGCATTTATGGCTACACCTTC
CASSGGNAGIYGYTF
>NA|TRBV2|NA|TRBJ1-4
TGTGCCAGCAAGACAGAGTTAAATGAAAAACTGTTTTTT
CASKTELNEKLFF
>TRBD1|TRBV19|NA|TRBJ1-2
TGTGCCAGTAGTATCCCCCCCCTTGGACAGGGCGCTAACTATGGCTACACCTTC
CASSIPPLGQGANYGYTF
>TRBD2|TRBV5-1|NA|TRBJ2-7
TGCGCCAGCAGCAGGACTAGCGGGGGCCCCTCCTACGAGCAGTACTTC
CASSRTSGGPSYEQYF
>NA|TRBV5-4|NA|TRBJ1-2
TGTGCCAGCAGCTTAGACAGCAACTATGGCTACACCTTC
CASSLDSNYGYTF
>NA|TRBV6-5|once|TRBJ1-1
TGTGCCAGCAGACCACAGGGAGCTACCGAAGCTTTCTTT
CASRPQGATEAFF
>NA|TRBV4-2|few|TRBJ1-1
TGTGCCAGCAGCCAAGATTTTCGGGGGTCCACTGAAGCTTTCTTT
CASSQDFRGSTEAFF
>NA|TRBV3-1/TRBV3-2|NA|TRBJ1-3
TGTGCCAGCAGCCCCCGAGGGGGCTCTGGAAACACCATATATTTT
CASSPRGGSGNTIYF
>NA|TRBV19|NA|TRBJ2-5
TGTGCCAGTAGTATAATAGGCGGAGAAGAGACCCAGTACTTC
CASSIIGGEETQYF
>NA|TRBV4-3|NA|TRBJ2-2
TGCGCCAGCAGCCCACAGGGTACGGCCAACACCGGGGAGCTGTTTTTT
CASSPQGTANTGELFF
>NA|TRBV7-9|NA|TRBJ2-7
TGTGCCAGCAGAAGAAGCGGACAGCCCGCGGACGAGCAGTACTTC
CASRRSGQPADEQYF
>TRBD1|TRBV2|NA|TRBJ1-5
TGTGCCAGCAGTGAAGAGACAGGGACGTTGGGGCAGCCCCAGCATTTT
CASSEETGTLGQPQHF
>TRBD1|TRBV2|NA|TRBJ2-3
TGTGCGTCCCAGGGGGCCTCAGATACGCAGTATTTT
CASQGASDTQYF
>NA|TRBV27|NA|TRBJ1-5
TGTGCCAGCAGTTTATTCGGACAGACCGCCGGTGATCAGCCCCAGCATTTT
CASSLFGQTAGDQPQHF
>TRBD1|TRBV7-6|NA|TRBJ2-7
TGTGCCAGCAGCTTATCGGGACAGGCCTACGAGCAGTACTTC
CASSLSGQAYEQYF
>TRBD1|TRBV5-4|NA|TRBJ1-3
TGTGCCAGCAGCCGGACAGGGTTAGCTTTGGGAAACACCATATATTTT
CASSRTGLALGNTIYF
>NA|TRBV27|NA|TRBJ1-4
TGTGCCAGCAGTACATCGGACAGTAATGAAAAACTGTTTTTT
CASSTSDSNEKLFF
>TRBD1|TRBV3-1/TRBV3-2|once|TRBJ1-6
TGTGCCAGCAGCCAAGAAAGGGTCCGGGACAGCAATTCACTCCTCCACTTT
CASSQERVRDSNSLLHF
>NA|TRBV15|NA|TRBJ2-3
TGTGCCACCAGCAGAGAGGCGGGTGGAGATACGCAGTATTTT
CATSREAGGDTQYF
>TRBD1|TRBV5-1|NA|TRBJ2-6
TGCGCCAGCAGCTTGGGGACAGGGGCTGGGGCCAACGTCCTGACTTTC
CASSLGTGAGANVLTF
>NA|TRBV18|NA|TRBJ1-2
TGTGCCAGCTCGACTTCACTTGAGGGCTACACCTTC
CASSTSLEGYTF
>TRBD1|TRBV28|NA|TRBJ1-1
TGTGCCAGCAGCTTGACAGGGGGCTCGAACACTGAAGCTTTCTTT
CASSLTGGSNTEAFF
>NA|TRBV28|NA|TRBJ1-2
TGTGCCAGCAGAGACTCAACAGGGGGCTACACCTTC
CASRDSTGGYTF
>NA|TRBV6-2/TRBV6-3|NA|TRBJ1-2
TGTGCCAGCAGTTATAACAGGATCTATGGCTACACCTTC
CASSYNRIYGYTF
>TRBD1|TRBV10-1|once|TRBJ2-3
TGCGCCAGCCGCCCAGGGGGTGGTTCAGATACGCAGTATTTT
CASRPGGGSDTQYF
>NA|TRBV25-1|NA|TRBJ1-4
TGTGCCAGCAGCCCCGGACAGAGAGCAACTAATGAAAAACTGTTTTTT
CASSPGQRATNEKLFF
>TRBD1|TRBV9|NA|TRBJ2-1
TGTGCCAGCAGCAGAGGCGGACAGGGATTTGGCAATGAGCAGTTCTTC
CASSRGGQGFGNEQFF
>TRBD1|TRBV24-1|NA|TRBJ2-2
TGTGCCACCAGTGATTTGTCAGGGGGCGACACCGGGGAGCTGTTTTTT
CATSDLSGGDTGELFF
>TRBD1|TRBV5-1|NA|TRBJ2-7
TGCGCCAGCAGCTTGGTACCCGGACAGGGGTTCGAGCAGTACTTC
CASSLVPGQGFEQYF
>TRBD1|TRBV4-3|NA|TRBJ1-1
TGCGCCAGCAGCCAAGACCCAGGGGGGAAAATGAACACTGAAGCTTTCTTT
CASSQDPGGKMNTEAFF
>NA|TRBV9|NA|TRBJ2-1
TGTGCCAGCAGCGACCGGGATCCCGGCGGGCAGTTCTTC
CASSDRDPGGQFF
>NA|TRBV5-5|NA|TRBJ2-5
TGTGCCAGCATCATGACTGGGCAGGGCAGCGAGACCCAGTACTTC
CASIMTGQGSETQYF